Listed below are T cell receptor beta chains from one sample, sequenced in a study of regulatory T cells in long-lasting Graves disease. Each CDR3 protein is one row after TCRdb ran MiXCR on the multiplex PCR reads. The table lists over 250,000 distinct CDR3 sequences, more than 20% of them singletons. The specimen was peripheral blood mononuclear cells (PBMCs), collected when the disease was refractory, from a patient treated with antithyroid drugs. These receptors were obtained from a female donor with Graves disease. The CDR3 runs from the conserved cysteine through the conserved F or W. The D gene is left open where the match is weak. Where a row states a size, it is once, few, many or the class of an expanded clone; other rows omit it.

TRBJ1-1	many	NA	TRBV6-2/TRBV6-3	CASSYLDRDTEAFF	TGTGCCAGCAGTTATTTAGACAGAGACACTGAAGCTTTCTTT
TRBJ2-7	NA	TRBD2	TRBV7-6	CASSALGGTSGRVYF	TGTGCCAGCAGCGCCCTAGGGGGGACTAGCGGGAGGGTATACTTC
TRBJ1-1	many	TRBD1	TRBV20-1	CSAKVVQGGTEAFF	TGCAGTGCCAAGGTAGTACAGGGGGGTACTGAAGCTTTCTTT
TRBJ2-5	many	NA	TRBV11-2	CASSLQGEETQYF	TGTGCCAGCAGCTTACAAGGAGAAGAGACCCAGTACTTC
TRBJ2-1	NA	NA	TRBV2	CASSEFWVLRNEQFF	TGTGCCAGCAGTGAATTCTGGGTCCTGCGCAATGAGCAGTTCTTC
TRBJ2-7	few	TRBD1	TRBV6-5	CASSYLTGTEYSYEQYF	TGTGCCAGCAGTTACCTTACCGGGACAGAATACTCCTACGAGCAGTACTTC
TRBJ2-7	NA	NA	TRBV6-1	CASGRLGGQYF	TGTGCCAGCGGTAGACTTGGAGGGCAGTACTTC
TRBJ2-7	few	NA	TRBV15	CATSRVAAYEQYF	TGTGCCACCAGCAGAGTGGCGGCCTACGAGCAGTACTTC
TRBJ1-1	few	NA	TRBV5-1	CASSLEGLGTGRTEAFF	TGCGCCAGCAGCTTGGAAGGTTTGGGGACCGGGCGGACTGAAGCTTTCTTT
TRBJ2-7	few	NA	TRBV4-1	CASSQVGIQGAYEQYF	TGCGCCAGCAGCCAAGTCGGAATCCAGGGCGCCTACGAGCAGTACTTC
TRBJ1-3	NA	NA	TRBV6-1	CASSEERWSSGNTIYF	TGTGCCAGCAGTGAAGAGCGGTGGAGCTCTGGAAACACCATATATTTT
TRBJ2-7	few	TRBD2	TRBV20-1	CSARDWPSGDPGEQYF	TGCAGTGCTAGAGATTGGCCTAGCGGGGACCCGGGTGAGCAGTACTTC
TRBJ1-1	few	NA	TRBV29-1	CSVLRGLGTEAFF	TGCAGCGTTCTCCGGGGGCTGGGCACTGAAGCTTTCTTT
TRBJ2-7	many	NA	TRBV20-1	CSALPPGPREQYF	TGCAGTGCCCTCCCACCGGGTCCTAGGGAGCAGTACTTC
TRBJ1-4	many	NA	TRBV7-9	CASSLAQGTEKLFF	TGTGCCAGCAGCTTAGCCCAGGGGACTGAAAAACTGTTTTTT
TRBJ2-1	NA	NA	TRBV28	CASSLPGTAGEQFF	TGTGCCAGCAGTTTACCGGGGACAGCGGGTGAGCAGTTCTTC
TRBJ2-5	NA	NA	TRBV5-5	CASSLGYWGSETQYF	TGTGCCAGCAGCTTGGGGTACTGGGGTTCAGAGACCCAGTACTTC
TRBJ2-2	NA	NA	TRBV28	CASSPTGAGGELFF	TGTGCCAGCAGTCCCACGGGGGCGGGAGGGGAGCTGTTTTTT
TRBJ2-5	many	NA	TRBV12-3/TRBV12-4	CASTLGGAGETQYF	TGTGCCAGCACCCTAGGGGGGGCGGGTGAGACCCAGTACTTC
TRBJ1-6	few	NA	TRBV11-2	CASSLEFSLEGDSPLHF	TGTGCCAGCAGCTTAGAGTTCAGCCTTGAGGGGGATTCACCCCTCCACTTT
TRBJ2-4	NA	NA	TRBV20-1	CSASPDIQYF	TGCAGTGCTAGTCCAGACATTCAGTACTTC
TRBJ1-1	NA	TRBD1	TRBV3-1	CASSQASGGNTEAFF	TGTGCCAGCAGCCAAGCATCAGGGGGTAACACTGAAGCTTTCTTT
TRBJ2-3	NA	NA	TRBV9	CASSPGVLIDTQYF	TGTGCCAGCAGCCCGGGGGTTCTCATAGATACGCAGTATTTT
TRBJ1-1	few	NA	TRBV10-3	CAISTSGHGEAFF	TGTGCCATCAGTACTTCCGGTCACGGAGAAGCTTTCTTT
TRBJ2-7	few	TRBD2	TRBV20-1	CSARDLRETNYEQYF	TGCAGTGCTAGAGATTTGCGGGAGACGAATTACGAGCAGTACTTC